A selection of T cell receptor beta chains follows, all from one sample in a study of early T cells in non-severe SARS-CoV-2 infection. TCRdb recomputed calls from the 5' RACE reads with MiXCR, one row per CDR3 protein. The repertoire includes some 77,000 distinct CDR3 sequences, 5% of them detected once, and 7.3% sits in the top ten. Sequences were derived from whole blood, sampled at baseline. All receptors come from an adult who was a healthcare worker with PCR-confirmed SARS-CoV-2 infection or an uninfected control (not recorded which). Both conserved end residues are part of each CDR3. Each record gives: V gene, J gene, D gene, clone size, CDR3 protein, CDR3 DNA. D genes are given only for firm matches. Only part of the rows carry a size: once, few, many, or a class if the clone is expanded.

v_gene: TRBV6-5; j_gene: TRBJ2-3; d_gene: TRBD2; abundance: few; CDR3aa: CASSLSGRPDTQYF; CDR3nt: TGTGCCAGCAGTCTTAGCGGGAGGCCAGATACGCAGTATTTT
v_gene: TRBV27; j_gene: TRBJ2-7; d_gene: -; abundance: many; CDR3aa: CASTRAGSRQAYEQYF; CDR3nt: TGTGCCAGCACAAGAGCGGGCTCACGTCAAGCCTACGAGCAGTACTTC
v_gene: TRBV12-3/TRBV12-4; j_gene: TRBJ1-6; d_gene: -; abundance: many; CDR3aa: CASSLTGRPPLHF; CDR3nt: TGTGCCAGCAGTTTAACAGGACGCCCACCCCTCCACTTT
v_gene: TRBV12-3/TRBV12-4; j_gene: TRBJ2-3; d_gene: -; abundance: -; CDR3aa: CASSPLSATGSYTDTQYF; CDR3nt: TGTGCCAGCAGTCCCCTCAGCGCGACGGGATCCTACACAGATACGCAGTATTTT
v_gene: TRBV7-7; j_gene: TRBJ2-2; d_gene: -; abundance: many; CDR3aa: CASSLDLPGELFF; CDR3nt: TGTGCCAGCAGCCTGGACCTACCCGGGGAGCTGTTTTTT
v_gene: TRBV10-2; j_gene: TRBJ2-3; d_gene: -; abundance: many; CDR3aa: CASTEGDTQYF; CDR3nt: TGCGCCAGCACCGAGGGGGATACGCAGTATTTT
v_gene: TRBV3-1; j_gene: TRBJ1-2; d_gene: -; abundance: -; CDR3aa: CASSQVSEGPRAGYTF; CDR3nt: TGTGCCAGCAGCCAAGTTTCTGAAGGACCCAGGGCAGGCTACACCTTC
v_gene: TRBV28; j_gene: TRBJ2-4; d_gene: -; abundance: -; CDR3aa: CASSFISAGAKNIQYF; CDR3nt: TGTGCCAGCAGTTTTATTAGCGCCGGGGCCAAAAACATTCAGTACTTC
v_gene: TRBV2; j_gene: TRBJ2-1; d_gene: -; abundance: few; CDR3aa: CASSRDSGSNEQFF; CDR3nt: TGTGCCAGCAGTAGGGACTCTGGCTCCAATGAGCAGTTCTTC
v_gene: TRBV30; j_gene: TRBJ2-1; d_gene: -; abundance: -; CDR3aa: CAWAGYNEQFF; CDR3nt: TGTGCCTGGGCGGGGTACAATGAGCAGTTCTTC
v_gene: TRBV20-1; j_gene: TRBJ2-1; d_gene: TRBD2; abundance: few; CDR3aa: CSAPTSGRFSSYNEQFF; CDR3nt: TGCAGTGCCCCGACTAGCGGGAGATTCAGCTCCTACAATGAGCAGTTCTTC
v_gene: TRBV7-9; j_gene: TRBJ2-7; d_gene: TRBD1; abundance: many; CDR3aa: CASSSTGFGTGEQYF; CDR3nt: TGTGCCAGCAGCTCGACAGGGTTCGGGACAGGCGAGCAGTACTTC